These 20 T cell receptor beta chains came from one sample sequenced in a study of response to subunit inactivated influenza vaccine. MiXCR was run by TCRdb on the RT-PCR reads, yielding one entry per CDR3 protein. Here the sample spans 150,000 to 200,000 distinct CDR3 sequences, roughly 12% being singletons. The sample was also linked to a second study, of T cells expressing NK-cell markers. That paper notes: Synthesis of TCR beta cDNA relied on 5'RACE template switching carrying UMIs.

Sequencing used CD8+ T cells sorted from PBMCs, obtained 11 to 12 days after vaccination. These receptors originate from a man between 45 and 60 years old who received an inactivated influenza vaccine.

This clonotype was picked up a small number of times. The gene calls are TRBV12-3 or TRBV12-4 and TRBJ2-3; D might be TRBD2 (6 bases). The V gene lost 5 bases and the J gene lost 3 bases, with 15 bases spanning the gap. The CDR3 is made up of 15 amino acids. The CDR3 sequence: CASSDARGMTDTQYF. The CDR3 DNA reads TGTGCCAGCAGTGATGCACGGGGGATGACAGATACGCAGTATTTT.

The chain combines TRBV21-1 with TRBJ2-4; the table names TRBD1, a call not compared with the DNA. TRBV21-1 is noted as a pseudogene. This CDR3 spans 15 amino acids. CDR3 in DNA: TGTGCCAGCAGACCAGGGAAGAGCCTCAAAAACATTCAGTACTTC. Its protein is CASRPGKSLKNIQYF.

This clonotype was found many times. This chain uses TRBV4-2 with TRBJ2-1; TRBD2 agrees at 8 bases. V was clipped by 2 bases and J by 6 bases; unmatched bases: 3. The CDR3 covers 14 residues. Germline-derived CDR1 and CDR2 are LGHNA and YNFKEQ. DNA of the CDR3: TGTGCCAGCAGCCAATTCGCGGGGGGCAATGAGCAGTTCTTC. Translating it yields CASSQFAGGNEQFF.

The CDR3 protein is CASSGGSQETQYF. The CDR3, as DNA: TGTGCCAGCAGCGGGGGGTCCCAAGAGACCCAGTACTTC. The chain couples TRBV7-9 to TRBJ2-5; tentatively, D is TRBD2 (6 bases). This CDR3 is built from 13 residues. V dropped 5 bases and J dropped 1 base, with 8 bases sitting between them. In germline, CDR1 is SEHNR, CDR2 FQNEAQ (reference sequence).

A few counts support this clonotype. This chain uses TRBV28 with TRBJ2-1, with no clear D. Germline CDR1 and CDR2: MDHEN and SYDVKM. V was clipped by 2 bases and J by 3 bases, with 14 bases between them. The CDR3 is 16 amino acids. The CDR3 is CASSLRWRILYNEQFF. The CDR3 DNA reads TGTGCCAGCAGTTTAAGGTGGCGGATACTCTACAATGAGCAGTTCTTC.

This clonotype was seen at least ten times. V is TRBV28 and J is TRBJ1-1; D gene ambiguous. Germline values: CDR1 MDHEN, CDR2 SYDVKM. V lost 3 bases and J lost 4, with 12 bases in between. There are 14 residues in the CDR3. In DNA, the CDR3 is TGTGCCAGCAGTTTTGCTTCTCTCGGCACTGAAGCTTTCTTT. Translation gives CASSFASLGTEAFF.

Ten or more counts support this clonotype. The gene calls are TRBV7-3 and TRBJ2-1; 7 bases are shared with TRBD2. J lost 5 bases, V lost 8 bases, and 6 bases had no gene match. This CDR3 contains 13 residues. In germline, CDR1 is SGHTA, CDR2 FQGTGA. CDR3 amino acids: CASGIGGNNEQFF. The DNA of the CDR3 is TGTGCCAGCGGAATCGGGGGGAACAATGAGCAGTTCTTC. Full variable domain (remainder filled in from reference TRBV7-3 and TRBJ2-1): GAGVSQTPSNKVTEKGKYVELRCDPISGHTALYWYRQSLGQGPEFLIYFQGTGAADDSGLPNDRFFAVRPEGSVSTLKIQRTERGDSAVYLCASGIGGNNEQFFGPGTRLTVL.

The J gene is TRBJ2-1, the V gene TRBV5-1; D may be TRBD2 (6 bases). Germline loops: CDR1 SGHRS, CDR2 YFSETQ. This CDR3 region has 12 residues. Trimming pared 7 bases from V and 4 bases from J, leaving 9 bases between. CDR3 sequence reads: CASAGGYNEQFF. The CDR3 region has the DNA TGCGCCAGCGCAGGAGGGTACAATGAGCAGTTCTTC.

The J gene is TRBJ2-1, the V gene TRBV27; the D gene is possibly TRBD2 (6 bases). The CDR3 totals 15 residues. CDR1 and CDR2 (germline): MNHEY, SMNVEV (reference sequence). V was clipped by 2 bases and J by 2 bases, with 10 bases between them. The CDR3 region has the DNA TGTGCCAGCAGTTTAGGGACTGAGACCTACAATGAGCAGTTCTTC. It yields the protein CASSLGTETYNEQFF.

This chain joins TRBV7-9 and TRBJ2-3, with 11 bases lining up with TRBD2. V gave up 3 bases and J gave up 7 bases; unmatched junction bases: 9. The CDR3 is made up of 16 amino acids. Germline assignment: CDR1 SEHNR and CDR2 FQNEAQ (reference sequence). CDR3 region: CASSFLVAGGPYTQYF. The CDR3 region has the DNA TGTGCCAGCAGCTTCCTCGTAGCGGGGGGGCCGTATACGCAGTATTTT.

The chain joins TRBV12-3 or TRBV12-4 to TRBJ2-7; D possibly corresponds to TRBD2 (6 bases). V was shortened by 3 bases and J by 5 bases, with 17 bases between the two germline ends. The CDR3 extends over 15 amino acids. The CDR3: CASSLEGLIRDEQYF. CDR3 sequence (DNA): TGTGCCAGCAGTTTGGAGGGACTGATCCGGGACGAGCAGTACTTC.

This clonotype appeared a few times. The rearrangement joins TRBV29-1 to TRBJ2-5; the D gene is possibly TRBD2 (6 bases). This CDR3 has 12 residues. Germline lookup yields CDR1 SQVTM and CDR2 ANQGSEA. Trimming removed 7 bases at V and 2 bases at J, with 11 bases between. The CDR3 sequence: CSGGTVQETQYF. The DNA for the CDR3 is TGCAGCGGCGGGACTGTACAAGAGACCCAGTACTTC.

This clonotype was observed a handful of times. Written as DNA, the CDR3 is TGCGCCAGCAGCACCGTACCGGGACCTGGAGAGACCCAGTACTTC. Translated, it gives CASSTVPGPGETQYF. The rearrangement joins TRBV5-1 to TRBJ2-5; D might be TRBD1 or TRBD2, each matching 5 bases. Trimming shortened V by 4 bases and J by 4 bases, and 17 bases separated the two germline ends. The CDR3 spans 15 residues. Germline loops: CDR1 SGHRS, CDR2 YFSETQ.

The chain employs TRBV3-1 and TRBJ2-1; D not resolved. V dropped 4 bases and J dropped 0 bases, with 13 bases sitting between them. Germline V gene lookup returns CDR1 LGHDT and CDR2 YNNKEL (reference sequence). There are 16 residues in the CDR3. CDR3 sequence reads: CASSPPTIASYNEQFF. The DNA of the CDR3 is TGTGCCAGCAGCCCGCCGACAATCGCCTCCTACAATGAGCAGTTCTTC.

The sample holds a few counts of this clonotype. Given a much more abundant clone one base away, this may be a read error. The rearrangement joins TRBV14 to TRBJ2-7; D unresolved. This CDR3 is built from 12 residues. Germline V gene lookup returns CDR1 SGHDN and CDR2 FVKESK. V lost 0 bases and J lost 3, with 3 bases in between. The CDR3 loop is CASSQESYEQYF. CDR3 in DNA: TGTGCCAGCAGCCAAGAGAGCTACGAGCAGTACTTC.

Only a few counts were recorded for this clonotype. CDR3 amino acids: CASSPDSVDEQFF. The CDR3 DNA is TGCGCCAGCAGCCCGGACAGTGTGGATGAGCAGTTCTTC. The chain combines TRBV4-3 with TRBJ2-1; possibly TRBD1 for D (6 bases). The CDR3 totals 13 residues. The germline gives CDR1 LGHNA, CDR2 YSLEER. V was cut by 4 bases and J by 8 bases, with 12 bases left in between.

This clonotype was detected a few times. J is TRBJ2-7 and V is TRBV27, with D hard to call. V was shortened by 6 bases and J by 0 bases, with 12 bases between the two germline ends. This CDR3 is 14 amino acids long. Germline V gene lookup returns CDR1 MNHEY and CDR2 SMNVEV (reference sequence). CDR3 loop: CASRETFYSYEQYF. The CDR3 coding sequence is TGTGCCAGCAGAGAAACTTTTTACTCCTACGAGCAGTACTTC.

This clonotype was counted between two and nine times. The gene calls are TRBV2 and TRBJ2-2, with D uncertain. V gave up 10 bases and J gave up 4 bases, with 22 bases separating them. Germline assignment: CDR1 SNHLY and CDR2 FYNNEI. The CDR3 is 16 residues long. The CDR3 DNA sequence: TGTGCCATTCCAGCGCGGCGGCTAAAGGGCACCGGGGAGCTGTTTTTT. Protein: CAIPARRLKGTGELFF.

This clonotype came up a few times. The chain links TRBV28 to TRBJ1-6; 10 bases agree with TRBD1. The V gene's germline CDR1 is MDHEN and CDR2 SYDVKM. The CDR3 has 14 residues. V lost 6 bases, J lost 9 bases, and 5 bases stayed unmatched. The CDR3 sequence is CASRGTGVVSPLHF. CDR3 nucleotides: TGTGCCAGCAGGGGGACAGGGGTAGTTTCACCCCTCCACTTT.

This chain links TRBV12-3 or TRBV12-4 with TRBJ2-1; TRBD1 aligns across 9 bases. The CDR3 covers 16 residues. J lost 2 bases, V lost 6 bases, and 8 bases had no gene match. CDR3 amino acids: CASSTFRDRAYNEQFF. DNA for the CDR3: TGTGCCAGCAGCACATTCCGGGACAGGGCCTACAATGAGCAGTTCTTC.